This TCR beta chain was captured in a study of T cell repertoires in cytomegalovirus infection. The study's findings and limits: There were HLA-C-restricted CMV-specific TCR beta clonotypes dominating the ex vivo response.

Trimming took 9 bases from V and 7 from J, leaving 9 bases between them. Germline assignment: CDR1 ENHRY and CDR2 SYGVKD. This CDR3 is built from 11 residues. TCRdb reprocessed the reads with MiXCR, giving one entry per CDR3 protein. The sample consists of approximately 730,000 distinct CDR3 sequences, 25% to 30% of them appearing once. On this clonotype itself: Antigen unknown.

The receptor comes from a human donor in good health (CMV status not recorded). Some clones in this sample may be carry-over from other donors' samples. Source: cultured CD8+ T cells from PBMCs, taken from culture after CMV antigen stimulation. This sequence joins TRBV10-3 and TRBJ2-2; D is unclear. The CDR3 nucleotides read TGTGCCATATTGCTCGGCGGGGAGCTGTTTTTT. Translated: CAILLGGELFF.